The 19 T cell receptor beta chains reported below all come from one sample, sequenced in a study of blood T cell repertoires in COVID-19. The protocol was immunoSEQ multiplex PCR, while the TCRdb copy is restricted to in-frame clones and leaves out a portion. The table lists about 140,000 clones, approximately 89% of them singletons. Sequencing was carried out using peripheral blood. The receptors here all came from a man aged 60 to 69 with active or convalescent COVID-19.

Of note for this clone: One end of the junction does not line up with germline, which may come from a read error. This chain links TRBV7-7 with TRBJ2-5; 8 positions match TRBD1. CDR3 length: 15 amino acids. Germline assignment: CDR1 SSHAT and CDR2 FNYEAQ (reference sequence). The CDR3 here is CASSARTGSGETQYF. For the CDR3, the DNA is TGTGCTAGCAGCGCCAGGACAGGGAGTGGTGAGACCCAGTACTTC. The variable domain in full, with the rest retrieved from reference TRBV7-7 and TRBJ2-5, is GAGVSQSPRYKVTKRGQDVTLRCDPISSHATLYWYQQALGQGPEFLTYFNYEAQPDKSGLPSDRFSAERPEGSISTLTIQRTEQRDSAMYRCASSARTGSGETQYFGPGTRLLVL.

The V gene is TRBV5-1, the J gene TRBJ1-2; D is perhaps TRBD1 (6 bases). This CDR3 is 14 amino acids long. Germline-derived CDR1 and CDR2 are SGHRS and YFSETQ. The germline V and J ends were trimmed by 4 bases and 5 bases, with 15 bases remaining between them. CDR3 coding DNA: TGCGCCAGCAGCCCCGGACAGACTTTGTATGGCTACACCTTC. This gives the protein CASSPGQTLYGYTF. The full variable domain, in which reference TRBV5-1 and TRBJ1-2 provide the parts outside the CDR3, is KAGVTQTPRYLIKTRGQQVTLSCSPISGHRSVSWYQQTPGQGLQFLFEYFSETQRNKGNFPGRFSGRQFSNSRSEMNVSTLELGDSALYLCASSPGQTLYGYTFGSGTRLTVV.

This rearrangement joins TRBV28 to TRBJ2-6; perhaps TRBD1 as D (6 bases). The V and J ends lost 6 bases and 4 bases respectively, with 13 bases between them. Germline-derived CDR1 and CDR2 are MDHEN and SYDVKM. This CDR3 has 15 residues. The CDR3 sequence: CASRKTGTGANVLTF. The CDR3 DNA reads TGTGCCAGCAGAAAAACAGGGACCGGGGCCAACGTCCTGACTTTC.

The chain combines TRBV2 with TRBJ1-2; 7 nucleotides align to TRBD1. The V gene's germline CDR1 is SNHLY and CDR2 FYNNEI. The CDR3 runs to 15 residues. J gave up 0 bases and V 4 bases, and 5 bases lay outside the gene matches. The CDR3 loop is CASSAQGVSNYGYTF. The CDR3 coding sequence is TGTGCCAGCAGTGCCCAGGGGGTATCTAACTATGGCTACACCTTC.

The rearrangement links TRBV19 to TRBJ1-2, with D hard to call. Trimming took off 2 bases at V and 1 base at J, with 11 bases between the two ends. CDR1 and CDR2 from the germline V gene are LNHDA and SQIVND (reference sequence). This CDR3 comprises 15 residues. The CDR3 loop reads CASSITRPDNYGYTF. In DNA, the CDR3 is TGTGCCAGTAGTATAACCAGGCCGGATAACTATGGCTACACCTTC.

The chain joins TRBV5-4 to TRBJ1-1; unclear D gene. This CDR3 region has 13 residues. The germline V gene has CDR1 SGHNT and CDR2 YYREEE (reference sequence). With 4 bases removed from V and 8 bases from J, the gap between germline ends came to 15 bases. The CDR3 region has the DNA TGTGCCAGCAGCCTGATCGTCGGGGAAGAAGCTTTCTTT. This codes for CASSLIVGEEAFF. Looking up the rest from reference TRBV5-4 and TRBJ1-1 gives the full variable domain: ETGVTQSPTHLIKTRGQQVTLRCSSQSGHNTVSWYQQALGQGPQFIFQYYREEENGRGNFPPRFSGLQFPNYSSELNVNALELDDSALYLCASSLIVGEEAFFGQGTRLTVV.

The CDR3 reads CASSQQRGGGIDEQYF. The CDR3 DNA reads TGTGCCAGCAGCCAACAGAGGGGAGGGGGTATCGACGAGCAGTACTTC. The J gene is TRBJ2-7, the V gene TRBV14; D is possibly TRBD2 (7 bases). Trimming pared 2 bases from V and 5 bases from J, leaving 19 bases between. The CDR3 extends over 16 amino acids. Germline CDR1 SGHDN, CDR2 FVKESK.

This sequence joins TRBV5-4 and TRBJ1-6; no clear D gene. The CDR3 has 17 residues. V lost 5 bases, J lost 1 base, and 16 bases lay in between. CDR1 and CDR2 (germline): SGHNT, YYREEE (reference sequence). CDR3 amino acids: CASSTDPQTSYNSPLHF. CDR3 coding DNA: TGTGCCAGCAGTACCGACCCGCAGACTTCCTATAATTCACCCCTCCACTTT.

The V gene is TRBV9, the J gene TRBJ1-2, with D perhaps matching TRBD1 (5 bases). The CDR3 runs 15 residues. Trimming cost V 0 bases and J 5 bases, with 14 bases left between them. Germline V gene sequence: CDR1 SGDLS, CDR2 YYNGEE. CDR3: CASSVAPGKSYGYTF. As DNA, the CDR3 is TGTGCCAGCAGCGTAGCTCCAGGGAAGAGTTATGGCTACACCTTC.

The rearrangement joins TRBV9 to TRBJ2-3; 9 bases line up with TRBD2. This CDR3 has 15 residues. Germline V gives CDR1 SGDLS, CDR2 YYNGEE. V shed 3 bases, J shed 0 bases, and the junction held 2 bases outside the gene matches. Written as DNA, the CDR3 is TGTGCCAGCAGCGCCCTAGCGGGAAGCACAGATACGCAGTATTTT. Encoded protein: CASSALAGSTDTQYF.

V and J are TRBV2 and TRBJ2-3, with D perhaps TRBD2 (6 bases). Germline V gene data show CDR1 as SNHLY and CDR2 as FYNNEI. Trimming left V 2 bases short and J 0 bases short, with 9 bases between. This CDR3 region has 15 residues. The CDR3: CASSEIRESTDTQYF. CDR3 in DNA: TGTGCCAGCAGTGAAATCCGGGAGAGCACAGATACGCAGTATTTT.

The rearrangement links TRBV13 to TRBJ2-1, with no clear D. Looked up from germline, CDR1 is PRHDT and CDR2 is FYEKMQ (reference sequence). V shed 5 bases and J shed 5 bases, with 4 bases lying between them. The length of the CDR3 is 11 residues. The CDR3 reads CASSINNEQFF. CDR3 DNA sequence: TGTGCCAGCAGCATTAACAATGAGCAGTTCTTC.

This rearrangement joins TRBV10-3 to TRBJ2-1; 11 nucleotides align to TRBD2. With V trimmed by 1 base and J by 6 bases, 8 bases remained unmatched. Per the germline V gene, CDR1 is ENHRY and CDR2 is SYGVKD. The length of the CDR3 is 17 residues. The CDR3 sequence is CAISELKLAGEANEQFF. Here the CDR3 DNA reads TGTGCCATCAGTGAGTTGAAACTAGCGGGGGAGGCCAATGAGCAGTTCTTC.

This clone was picked up one time. The chain uses TRBV7-9 and TRBJ2-7; 12 positions match TRBD2. The CDR3 has 15 residues. The J segment lost 3 bases and the V segment lost 3 bases, leaving 3 bases of the junction unmatched. The germline gives CDR1 SEHNR, CDR2 FQNEAQ (reference sequence). The CDR3 nucleotides read TGTGCCAGCAGCTTCTCGACTAGCGGGAGCTACGAGCAGTACTTC. Amino acid sequence: CASSFSTSGSYEQYF.

V usage is TRBV11-2 and J usage is TRBJ2-1; 8 nucleotides match TRBD1. CDR3 length equals 15 residues. Losses at the gene ends were 5 bases for V and 7 bases for J; bases not matched to a gene: 10. Per the germline V gene, CDR1 is SGHAT and CDR2 is FQNNGV. CDR3 sequence (DNA): TGTGCCAGCAGCCTACGACAGGGGACGAGGAATGAGCAGTTCTTC. Translating it yields CASSLRQGTRNEQFF.

V gene TRBV11-2 combines with J gene TRBJ2-5; D ambiguous. The CDR3 contains 15 residues. Between the trimmed V and J ends, which lost 4 bases and 5 bases, there was a span of 17 bases. Germline assignment: CDR1 SGHAT and CDR2 FQNNGV. Written as DNA, the CDR3 is TGTGCCAGCAGCTCAACCCGAATAATACGGGAGACCCAGTACTTC. Its protein is CASSSTRIIRETQYF.

The chain employs TRBV19 and TRBJ2-5; 8 bases are a match to TRBD2. Germline CDR1 reads LNHDA; CDR2 reads SQIVND (reference sequence). CDR3 size: 16 residues. V was pared by 6 bases and J by 3 bases, with 12 bases of the junction left unmatched. The CDR3 region is CASSPVSGTIKETQYF. The CDR3 region has the DNA TGTGCCAGTAGCCCGGTTAGCGGGACTATAAAAGAGACCCAGTACTTC.

This clone occurred a few times. The rearrangement uses TRBV28 and TRBJ1-3; 7 nucleotides agree with TRBD1. CDR1 and CDR2 (germline): MDHEN, SYDVKM. V trimming: 5 bases; J trimming: 0 bases; junction bases outside the gene matches: 16. The CDR3 covers 19 residues. The CDR3 nucleotides are TGTGCCAGCAGTCGGCCGGCTAATTTACAGGGGCGCTCTGGAAACACCATATATTTT. It encodes CASSRPANLQGRSGNTIYF.

The V gene is TRBV29-1, the J gene TRBJ1-1; perhaps TRBD1 as D (5 bases). The V end was cut by 4 bases, the J end by 8 bases, with 17 bases between. This CDR3 is 13 amino acids long. The germline CDR1 and CDR2 sequences are SQVTM and ANQGSEA. DNA of the CDR3: TGCAGCGTTGGATGGCAGGGCGGTGACGAAGCTTTCTTT. Its translation: CSVGWQGGDEAFF.